This T cell receptor (beta chain) was sequenced for a study of T cells expressing NK-cell markers. On the study more broadly: There were seven HCMV-seropositive donors and one seronegative donor among the eight sequenced.

The CDR3 sequence is 14 residues long. Germline CDR1 and CDR2: ENHRY and SYGVKD. Study results and limitations: Clones of NKG2C+ T cells that had expanded were of unclear HCMV specificity.

Points on this clonotype: Its antigen is unknown.

TCRdb processed the 5' RACE reads again and assigns one entry to each CDR3 protein, with no DNA. This sample's table reports 500,000 to 700,000 distinct CDR3 sequences. The V and J genes are TRBV10-3 and TRBJ2-5; the TCRdb call, TRBD1, lacks DNA for checking. The origin of this receptor is a man younger than 35 in good health. Sequencing input: blood T cells: a sorted CD56 or NKG2C T cell subset, CD4+ or CD8+ T cells, or bulk PBMC T cells (not recorded which). The CDR3 spells CAISERGVGETQYF.